This T cell receptor beta chain was sequenced in a study of Graves' ophthalmopathy and Graves' hyperthyroidism. Amplification of the TCR beta CDR3 regions used RNA transcripts (as template). Amplification began with first-round RT-PCR using HTBI primers, then second-round multiplex PCR was performed. Via MiXCR, TCRdb re-called the multiplex PCR reads, giving one row per CDR3 protein. The sample records 500,000 to 700,000 distinct CDR3 sequences, 35% to 45% being singletons. This clonotype came up many times. The junction had 4 bases not matched to a gene; V was cut back by 0 bases and J by 5 bases. The CDR3 extends over 16 amino acids. Looked up from germline, CDR1 is KGHDR and CDR2 is SFDVKD.

Sequencing was carried out using peripheral blood or thyroid tissue (not recorded which). The receptor was isolated from an adult man with Graves' hyperthyroidism. The chain links TRBV24-1 to TRBJ2-2; 8 nucleotides match TRBD2. The CDR3 sequence is CATSDLRLAGTGELFF. The CDR3 DNA follows: TGTGCCACCAGTGATTTGCGGCTAGCGGGTACCGGGGAGCTGTTTTTT.